The 11 T cell receptor beta chains listed next were all sequenced from one sample in a study of blood T cell repertoires in COVID-19. Method: immunoSEQ multiplex PCR; TCRdb's copy keeps in-frame clones and lacks some. The table records around 65,000 clones, approximately 80% of them present only once. The sample comprised peripheral blood. The source is a man between 70 and 80 years old with acute or convalescent COVID-19.

The chain is built from TRBV5-1 and TRBJ2-5; D is undetermined. From germline, CDR1 is SGHRS and CDR2 YFSETQ. Deletions cut 0 bases from V and 2 bases from J, with 14 bases between. This CDR3 contains 16 residues. The CDR3 loop reads CASSLGLLGEQETQYF. DNA of the CDR3: TGCGCCAGCAGCTTGGGCCTGTTGGGCGAACAAGAGACCCAGTACTTC.

The chain has TRBV11-3 and TRBJ2-1; 9 positions agree with TRBD2. J lost 4 bases, V lost 5 bases, and 6 bases had no gene match. The CDR3 loop spans 15 amino acids. The V gene's germline CDR1 is SGHNT and CDR2 YENEEA. The CDR3 here is CASSHGTSQYNEQFF. DNA of the CDR3: TGTGCCAGCAGCCACGGGACTAGCCAATACAATGAGCAGTTCTTC.

This chain connects TRBV2 to TRBJ2-7; weak D call: TRBD1 (5 bases). V was trimmed by 5 bases and J by 3 bases, leaving 8 bases between them. From germline, CDR1 is SNHLY and CDR2 FYNNEI. The CDR3 is 12 amino acids. CDR3 in DNA: TGTGCCAGCAGTCAAGACAGCTACGAGCAGTACTTC. Protein: CASSQDSYEQYF.

The chain recombines TRBV18 with TRBJ1-1; 11 nucleotides line up with TRBD1. The CDR3 is 17 residues long. Looked up from germline, CDR1 is KGHSH and CDR2 is LQKENI. The V and J ends lost 0 bases and 1 base, in that order; junction bases with no gene match: 4. CDR3 DNA: TGTGCCAGCTCACCACCGGGACAGGGGGGGACGAACACTGAAGCTTTCTTT. Protein product: CASSPPGQGGTNTEAFF.

The V and J genes are TRBV5-8 and TRBJ1-5; TRBD1 is a possible D gene (5 bases). This CDR3 is 15 amino acids long. The V and J ends lost 7 bases and 0 bases respectively, with 14 bases between them. CDR1 is SGHTS, CDR2 YDEGEE, per germline. The CDR3 region is CASERMGHSNQPQHF. The CDR3 nucleotides read TGTGCCAGCGAAAGGATGGGGCATAGCAATCAGCCCCAGCATTTT.

This clone turned up a few times. J is TRBJ1-5 and V is TRBV2, with D tentatively TRBD1 (5 bases). This CDR3 has 13 residues. Between the trimmed V and J ends, which lost 10 bases and 5 bases, there was a span of 15 bases. Germline CDR1 and CDR2: SNHLY and FYNNEI. The CDR3, as DNA: TGTGCCATCGCTGGGGGGAATGATCAGCCCCAGCATTTT. Protein: CAIAGGNDQPQHF.

The chain links TRBV18 to TRBJ2-5, with 8 bases lining up with TRBD1. Germline trimming cut 8 bases from V and 3 bases from J; bases unmatched to any gene: 11. Germline CDR1 reads KGHSH; CDR2 reads LQKENI. The CDR3 has 15 residues. CDR3 protein: CASQPWTGSEETQYF. The CDR3 coding sequence is TGTGCCAGCCAACCCTGGACAGGGTCGGAAGAGACCCAGTACTTC. The variable domain in full, completed from reference TRBV18 and TRBJ2-5, reads NAGVMQNPRHLVRRRGQEARLRCSPMKGHSHVYWYRQLPEEGLKFMVYLQKENIIDESGMPKERFSAEFPKEGPSILRIQQVVRGDSAAYFCASQPWTGSEETQYFGPGTRLLVL.

The CDR3 is CASSYSSSQYNEQFF. The CDR3 DNA sequence: TGTGCCAGCAGTTACTCATCATCCCAGTACAATGAGCAGTTCTTC. V usage is TRBV6-6 and J usage is TRBJ2-1; D remains ambiguous. Trimming shortened V by 0 bases and J by 4 bases, and 10 bases separated the two germline ends. The CDR3 loop spans 15 amino acids. Germline CDR1 MNHNY, CDR2 SVGAGI (reference sequence).

The V call is TRBV12-3 or TRBV12-4, the J call TRBJ1-1; D is unresolved. Trimming removed 6 bases at V and 1 base at J, with 9 bases between. The CDR3 is made up of 13 amino acids. The CDR3 here is CASRLQPNTEAFF. Written as DNA, the CDR3 is TGTGCCAGCAGACTACAACCGAACACTGAAGCTTTCTTT.

The V gene is TRBV4-2, the J gene TRBJ1-1, with TRBD1 as a possible D gene (5 bases). V dropped 5 bases and J dropped 2 bases, with 15 bases sitting between them. The germline V gene has CDR1 LGHNA and CDR2 YNFKEQ. This CDR3 is 15 amino acids long. The CDR3, as DNA: TGTGCCAGCAGCTATACAGGTGTCCCTAACACTGAAGCTTTCTTT. This codes for CASSYTGVPNTEAFF.

This clone was counted between two and nine times. This CDR3 is CASTKWRDRGFCEQYF. The DNA of the CDR3 is TGCGCCAGCACTAAGTGGAGGGACAGGGGATTTTGCGAGCAGTACTTC. This rearrangement joins TRBV10-1 to TRBJ2-7; 10 bases fit TRBD1. CDR1 WNHNN and CDR2 SYGVQD come from the germline V gene (reference sequence). This CDR3 has 16 amino acids. J was trimmed by 6 bases and V by 7 bases; bases with no gene match: 15.